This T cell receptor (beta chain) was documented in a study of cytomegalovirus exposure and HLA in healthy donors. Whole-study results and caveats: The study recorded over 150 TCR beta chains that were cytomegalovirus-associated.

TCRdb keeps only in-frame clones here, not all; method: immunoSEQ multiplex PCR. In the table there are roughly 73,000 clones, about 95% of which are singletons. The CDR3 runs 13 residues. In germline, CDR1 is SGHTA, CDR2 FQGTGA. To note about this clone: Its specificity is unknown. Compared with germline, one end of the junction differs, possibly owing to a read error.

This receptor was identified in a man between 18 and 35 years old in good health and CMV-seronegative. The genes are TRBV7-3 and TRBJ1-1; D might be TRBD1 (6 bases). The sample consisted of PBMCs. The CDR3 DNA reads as TGTGCCAGCAGGTTAAACAGGGTAACTGAAGCTTTCTTT. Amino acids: CASRLNRVTEAFF.